The 13 T cell receptor beta chains listed next were all sequenced from one sample in a study of blood T cells in healthy people across ages. Then a second PCR, running about 7 to 11 cycles, was carried out with a sample-barcoded 5' primer and a J-beta primer mix. TCRdb used MiXCR to reprocess the 5' RACE reads, holding one entry per CDR3 protein. The table records 870,000 or so distinct CDR3 sequences, 29% of them present only once. The sample comprised blood. Source of these receptors: a woman of 80 years or more in good health.

A word on this clonotype: A much larger clone differs from this one at a single base, so this may be a read error. The gene calls are TRBV6-2 or TRBV6-3 and TRBJ2-1; D is uncertain. Per germline, CDR1 MNHEY and CDR2 SVGEGT. The CDR3 is 12 amino acids. The CDR3 here is CACSYPQDEQFF. As DNA, the CDR3 is TGTGCCTGCAGTTACCCTCAGGATGAGCAGTTCTTC.

This clonotype was picked up a small number of times. The rearrangement joins TRBV9 to TRBJ2-5, with TRBD2 matching 7 bases. Per germline, CDR1 SGDLS and CDR2 YYNGEE. Trimming removed 1 base from V and 5 bases from J; junction bases left unmatched: 11. The CDR3 has 16 amino acids. CDR3 DNA: TGTGCCAGCAGCGTATGGGGCGGGGGATCCAGGGAGACCCAGTACTTC. It codes for CASSVWGGGSRETQYF.

Comments on this clonotype: The conserved final phenylalanine or tryptophan is absent from the CDR3, which likely points to a read error. CDR3 nucleotide sequence: TGTGCCATCAGCCCAGGGGCGAACACTGAAGCTTTCTGT. Residues: CAISPGANTEAFC. The chain carries TRBV10-3 and TRBJ1-1; a possible D gene is TRBD1 (6 bases). CDR3 size: 13 residues. V was pared by 6 bases and J by 1 base, with 9 bases between. Germline values: CDR1 ENHRY, CDR2 SYGVKD.

Many counts were recorded for this clonotype. This chain links TRBV5-5 with TRBJ2-5; the D gene is possibly TRBD2 (7 bases). Trimming left V 4 bases short and J 5 bases short, with 18 bases between. CDR3 size: 15 residues. Germline V gene lookup returns CDR1 SGHKS and CDR2 YYEKEE (reference sequence). CDR3 sequence reads: CASSTLGGRRETQYF. CDR3 sequence (DNA): TGTGCCAGCAGCACCCTGGGGGGGCGCCGCGAGACCCAGTACTTC.

The rearrangement joins TRBV10-1 to TRBJ2-5, with a weak D call TRBD1 (7 bases). The CDR3 runs to 16 residues. The V gene's germline CDR1 is WNHNN and CDR2 SYGVQD (reference sequence). The germline V and J ends were trimmed by 3 bases and 5 bases, with 19 bases remaining between them. The CDR3 region is CASSDLTGDRGETQYF. The CDR3 DNA reads as TGCGCCAGCAGTGACCTCACAGGGGACCGGGGGGAGACCCAGTACTTC.

With respect to this clonotype: A read error is possible here, since a much larger clone lies one base away. The CDR3 coding sequence is TGTGCCAGCTCACCACCGAACAGGGGGAAAACAGATGCGCAGTATTTT. The encoded protein is CASSPPNRGKTDAQYF. This sequence joins TRBV18 and TRBJ2-3; the match to TRBD1 covers 8 bases. The germline CDR1 and CDR2 sequences are KGHSH and LQKENI. The CDR3 totals 16 residues.

This clonotype was picked up many times. The V gene is TRBV7-2, the J gene TRBJ2-7; TRBD2 matches at 9 bases. The V and J ends lost 0 bases and 4 bases, in that order; junction bases with no gene match: 7. Germline V CDR1 and CDR2: SGHTA, FQGNSA. The CDR3 loop spans 16 amino acids. Here the CDR3 reads CASSLAVLAGRYEQYF. For the CDR3, the DNA is TGTGCCAGCAGCTTAGCAGTGCTAGCGGGAAGATACGAGCAGTACTTC.

This clonotype was seen ten or more times. V gene TRBV7-2 combines with J gene TRBJ2-5; D is perhaps TRBD2 (6 bases). Trimming took off 2 bases at V and 2 bases at J, with 21 bases between the two ends. The CDR3 spans 18 residues. Germline CDR1 and CDR2: SGHTA and FQGNSA. The CDR3 DNA reads as TGTGCCAGCAGCTTACCCTCGGGTTGGCGGGGTATACAAGAGACCCAGTACTTC. Its protein product is CASSLPSGWRGIQETQYF.

About this clonotype itself: This may be a read error, as it is one base from a much larger clone. V and J are TRBV12-3 or TRBV12-4 and TRBJ2-3, with D unresolved. This CDR3 has 13 amino acids. DNA of the CDR3: TGTGCCAGCATGACCCTAAGCACAGATGCGCAGTATTTT. Encoded protein: CASMTLSTDAQYF.

In its sample, this clonotype was seen a few times. This chain links TRBV6-6 with TRBJ1-5; TRBD1 might be the D (6 bases). V was trimmed by 4 bases and J by 6 bases, leaving 16 bases between them. The CDR3 has 15 residues. Germline V gene data show CDR1 as MNHNY and CDR2 as SVGAGI (reference sequence). The CDR3 protein is CASSSWTVRGQPQHF. CDR3 nucleotides: TGTGCCAGCAGTTCGTGGACAGTCAGAGGTCAGCCCCAGCATTTT.

This clonotype was counted at least ten times. The rearrangement links TRBV12-3 or TRBV12-4 to TRBJ2-4; TRBD1 matches at 7 bases. Trimming cost V 6 bases and J 5 bases; bases outside gene matches: 13. The CDR3 is made up of 16 amino acids. The CDR3 DNA follows: TGTGCCAGCAGACCCGGGACAGCGATTCCCCAAAACATTCAGTACTTC. This sequence encodes CASRPGTAIPQNIQYF.

This clonotype was seen a handful of times. The chain couples TRBV30 to TRBJ2-5, with a weak D call TRBD2 (7 bases). Germline values: CDR1 GTSNPN, CDR2 SVGIG (reference sequence). The CDR3 loop spans 14 amino acids. Between the trimmed V and J ends, which lost 0 bases and 5 bases, there was a span of 13 bases. CDR3 residues: CAWSVGGHFETQYF. Here the CDR3 DNA reads TGTGCCTGGAGTGTCGGGGGGCACTTTGAGACCCAGTACTTC.

This clonotype was detected once. A single base separates this from a much larger clone, so it may be a read error. The chain joins TRBV5-1 to TRBJ2-5; a possible D gene is TRBD2 (6 bases). CDR3 length equals 15 residues. CDR1 is SGHRS, CDR2 YFSETQ, per germline. V was clipped by 4 bases and J by 11 bases, with 24 bases between them. CDR3 sequence: CASSPGLTEQNEQYF. In DNA form, the CDR3 reads TGCGCCAGCAGCCCGGGACTCACCGAGCAGAATGAGCAGTACTTC.